This T cell receptor (beta chain) stems from a study of OX40 agonist ivuxolimab in advanced cancers. For the wider study: The costimulatory receptor OX40 (CD134) was targeted by ivuxolimab, a fully human IgG2 agonistic monoclonal antibody. Intravenous ivuxolimab was administered to patients every 2 weeks at six dose levels: 0.01, 0.1, 0.3, 1.5, 3 and 10 mg/kg. Among the approximately 54 dose-escalation patients, around 19 had hepatocellular carcinoma, roughly 15 melanoma, 9 renal cell carcinoma and 9 head and neck cancer. A male proportion of 75% to 85% and a mean age of approximately 60 years, ranging from 23 to 79, were recorded for the dose-escalation cohort. Patients were allowed to have had prior anti-PD-1, anti-PD-L1 or anti-CTLA-4 therapy, and around 40% of the dose-escalation patients had previously received checkpoint inhibitors. Three dose-escalation patients achieved partial responses, one with hepatocellular carcinoma and two with cutaneous melanoma. Peripheral TCRbeta sequencing aimed to test whether ivuxolimab altered TCR sequence diversity and caused clonal T-cell expansion. The monotherapy dose-escalation portion (N = 52 patients) of the phase I ivuxolimab trial is reported in the paper.

To sequence the TCRbeta CDR3 region, genomic DNA was isolated from the sorted cells. The immunoSEQ Assay was used for sequencing of TCRbeta CDR3 regions. This is the immuneACCESS table as TCRdb keeps it, with only in-frame sequences that have V and J called. A part of the clones is gone; compared with another copy, unresolved V genes explain less than half, and the rest is unexplained. Counted in this sample were tens of thousands of clones; approximately 80% of them appeared once. Together, the top ten hold roughly 1.4% of the sample. This clone showed up just a few times. Its recognized antigen is unknown. Base qualities are missing; no much larger clone stands one base away. The trial excluded patients who had a history of autoimmune disease or were on systemic immunosuppression. Peripheral blood for TCR sequencing was collected from all dose cohorts at baseline, on cycle 4 day 1, and on cycle 7 day 1. Samples came from an open-label, multicenter, first-in-human phase I dose-escalation trial of ivuxolimab. Adults with locally advanced or metastatic melanoma, renal cell carcinoma, hepatocellular carcinoma or head and neck squamous cell carcinoma were enrolled in the trial. Before TCR sequencing, CD4+ T cells and CD8+ T cells were sorted from peripheral blood as separate populations.

Study-level results and caveats: On average, CD8+ T cells showed more expanded clones than CD4+ T cells after ivuxolimab. Which antigens the clonally expanded peripheral T cells were specific for was not determined. At doses from 0.1 to 3.0 mg/kg, clonal expansion was seen in both CD4+ and CD8+ blood T cells between baseline and week 6. In partial responders in the 0.1-3.0 mg/kg groups, normalized peripheral clonal expansion was found to be among the lowest, especially among CD8+ T cells. Low levels of normalized T-cell clonal expansion were also shown by some nonresponding patients.

The CDR3 has 14 amino acids, counting the end cysteine and phenylalanine. The kept DNA is CDR3 alone, 42 bases in frame from the first base. Trimming accounts for 0 bases at V and 7 bases at J, while the number of junction bases matched to no gene is 5. CDR1 and CDR2, looked up from the germline V gene (reference sequence), are LNHNV and YYDKDF. This sequence uses TRBV15 and TRBJ1-2; TRBD1 aligns with 7 central bases. This receptor was identified in an adult with an advanced solid tumor such as melanoma, head and neck, liver or kidney cancer. The sequencing here drew on CD4+ or CD8+ T cells sorted from blood, taken in a trial of the OX40 agonist ivuxolimab. The CDR3 protein: CATSRDLEGAGYTF. The base sequence is TGTGCCACCAGCAGAGATTTGGAGGGGGCTGGCTACACCTTC.